This T cell receptor beta chain is drawn from a study of human T cells and chemical hapten exposure. The wider study: Each patch test put 0.01% DPC on the upper back, and results were read at 6 days. TCR yield per sample varied, mainly due to pooled library volumes.

The table lists this clonotype with a few counts. The target antigen is unknown. This sample's time point: patch test 3, about 24 weeks after DPC sensitization. Treatment in this sample: therapeutic diphenylcyclopropenone sensitization with weekly scalp DPC. Study conclusions and caveats: It should be noted that donors had alopecia, so their immune response may differ from healthy people's. TCRs above 1 in 1000 frequency stayed constant with DPC sensitization.

MiXCR was run by TCRdb on the RACE reads, yielding one entry per CDR3 protein. The data show 210,000 or so distinct CDR3 sequences, with more than 20% seen just once and about 2.5% held by the top ten. Germline CDR1 and CDR2: LGHNA and YSLEER. V was clipped by 1 base and J by 2 bases, with 10 bases between them. The CDR3 runs to 15 residues. This TCR derives from a woman aged 35 to 49 with alopecia areata. Some clones in this sample may be carry-over from other donors' samples. Material: whole blood, obtained in connection with sensitization to the hapten diphenylcyclopropenone (DPC). The chain joins TRBV4-3 to TRBJ2-3; a weak D match, TRBD1 (6 bases). CDR3 DNA: TGCGCCAGCAGCCAAGGGACAGCGCCCACAGATACGCAGTATTTT. Amino acids: CASSQGTAPTDTQYF.